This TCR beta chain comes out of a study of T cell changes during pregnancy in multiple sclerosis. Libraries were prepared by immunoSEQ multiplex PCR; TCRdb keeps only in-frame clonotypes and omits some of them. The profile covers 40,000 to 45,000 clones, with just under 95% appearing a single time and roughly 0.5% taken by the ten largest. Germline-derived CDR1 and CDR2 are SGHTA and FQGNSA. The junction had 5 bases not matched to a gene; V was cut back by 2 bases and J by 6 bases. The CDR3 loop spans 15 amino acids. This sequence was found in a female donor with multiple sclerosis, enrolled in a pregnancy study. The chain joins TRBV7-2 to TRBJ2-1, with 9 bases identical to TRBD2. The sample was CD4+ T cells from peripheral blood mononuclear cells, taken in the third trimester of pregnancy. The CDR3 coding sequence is TGTGCCAGCAGCTTATGGGTACTAGCGGGCAATGAGCAGTTCTTC. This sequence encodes CASSLWVLAGNEQFF.